The text below deals with one TCR beta chain. The antigen it binds to is not known. It has no much larger one-base neighbor in the sample; base qualities were not kept. Library prep was done by 5' RACE. Sequencer: NextSeq 500. To allow correction of PCR and sequencing errors, the TCR library protocol tagged every TCR cDNA molecule with a unique molecular identifier. On the authors' methods: TCR identification, UMI-based error correction and CDR3 extraction were all carried out with Decombinator tools. Expanded TCRs were defined as those above a frequency of 2 per 1,000, corresponding to the top 1% of the tumor frequency distribution. Each repertoire was subsampled 100 times to 5,000 TCRs, after which Renyi diversity was computed with the R vegan package. CDR3 similarity networks were constructed using string-kernel similarity of amino acid triplets, with links drawn between CDR3s whose pairwise similarity was above 0.82. Using fastp trimming at Q25 and MiXCR clonotype assembly, TCRdb reanalyzed the public sequencing data and kept in-frame beta chains. Rows with one shared CDR3 protein collapse into an entry with the most common genes and DNA. V and J calls and clone size were set by TCRdb, not the authors. The sample table contains about 92,000 distinct CDR3 sequences; only one count was recorded for more than 10% of them. About 41% of the sample comes from the top ten.

CDR1 SGHRS and CDR2 YFSETQ were looked up in the germline V gene. V is clipped by 4 bases and J by 5 bases, and the sequence between their germline boundaries is 16 bases long. CDR3 length: 16 amino acids, cysteine to phenylalanine. Only CDR3 DNA is held: 48 bases, read in frame from base 1. This entry belongs to a study of spatial heterogeneity in lung cancer (dated by TCRdb to the late 2010s). Regarding the complete study: Beta-chain transcripts were consistently detected in greater numbers than alpha-chain transcripts, which likely reflects a higher abundance of beta-chain transcripts. In the raw uncorrected reads, each unique combination of TCR and UMI appeared more than ten times on average. The study quantitatively compared TCR alpha and beta repertoires across multiple tumor regions, matched nontumor lung and blood in non-small cell lung cancer. Both alpha and beta chains were TCR-sequenced in fewer than 250 tumor regions, some 64 matched nontumor lung samples and more than 50 PBMC samples obtained at surgery. TCR repertoire features were related to nonsynonymous mutation counts determined by whole-exome sequencing of tumor tissue.

Here is what the overall study found, with its caveats: Additional single-cell paired TCR alpha and beta sequencing was considered necessary to confirm, at a functional level, the hypothesis that regional TCRs recognize regional mutations. Ubiquitous expanded tumor TCRs showed up in blood more often at tumor resection than at routine follow-up.

What this sample's time point label stands for: sample taken at primary tumor resection. TCR sequencing used whole RNA extracted from tumor and nontumor lung tissue, or from cryopreserved PBMC samples, without cell sorting. Donors were around 69 patients with early-stage, untreated non-small cell lung cancer from the lung TRACERx cohort. Only patients for whom sufficient RNA was available from at least two tumor regions were selected for TCR sequencing. This specimen was PBMCs, taken at surgery. The V and J genes are TRBV5-1 and TRBJ1-6; TRBD1 could be the D gene, as 5 bases match. This clonotype was sampled from a male donor with early-stage non-small cell lung cancer. The nucleotide sequence is given as TGCGCCAGCAGCCTGGGGCCCAGGCAGGATAATTCACCCCTCCACTTT. Translated, it gives CASSLGPRQDNSPLHF.